This T cell receptor (beta chain) was sequenced during a study of beta chain features in type 1 diabetes. Study summary: Patients were similar to healthy donors in age and gender (as well as in cell yields). Findings of the study overall: Compared to healthy donors, patients appeared to have naive, central memory and Treg TCRB repertoires that were more alike. Within each of all four CD4+ subsets, Type 1 diabetes patients had TCRB CDR3s that were moderately but significantly shorter.

In the case of this clone: Its target is unknown.

Germline V gives CDR1 DFQATT, CDR2 SNEGSKA (reference sequence). There are 11 residues in the CDR3. Trimming took 5 bases from V and 9 from J, leaving 11 bases between them. Sequencing targeted expressed TCRB transcripts, as all isolated RNA had been reverse transcribed. Produced via immunoSEQ multiplex PCR; TCRdb's table is partial and in-frame only. This table has some 290,000 clones, roughly an eighth appearing once. The origin of this receptor is a man aged 25-45 years with type 1 diabetes. The sample taken for sequencing was naive CD4+ T cells from blood. The V gene is TRBV20-1, the J gene TRBJ2-4; the D gene is possibly TRBD1 (5 bases). The CDR3 nucleotides are TGCAGTGCTCAGGGTAGAGGCATTCAGTACTTC. It is translated as CSAQGRGIQYF.